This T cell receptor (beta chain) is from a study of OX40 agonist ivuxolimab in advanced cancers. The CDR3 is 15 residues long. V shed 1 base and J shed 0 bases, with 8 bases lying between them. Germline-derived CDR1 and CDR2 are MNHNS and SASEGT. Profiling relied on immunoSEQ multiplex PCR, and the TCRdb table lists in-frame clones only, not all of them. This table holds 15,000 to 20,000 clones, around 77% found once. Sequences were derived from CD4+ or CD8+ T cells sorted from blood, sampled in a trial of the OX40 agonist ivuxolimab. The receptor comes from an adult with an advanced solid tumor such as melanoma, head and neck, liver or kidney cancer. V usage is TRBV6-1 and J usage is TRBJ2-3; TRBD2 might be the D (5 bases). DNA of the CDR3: TGTGCCAGCAGTGAAGAAGCGGCCAGCACAGATACGCAGTATTTT. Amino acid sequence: CASSEEAASTDTQYF.